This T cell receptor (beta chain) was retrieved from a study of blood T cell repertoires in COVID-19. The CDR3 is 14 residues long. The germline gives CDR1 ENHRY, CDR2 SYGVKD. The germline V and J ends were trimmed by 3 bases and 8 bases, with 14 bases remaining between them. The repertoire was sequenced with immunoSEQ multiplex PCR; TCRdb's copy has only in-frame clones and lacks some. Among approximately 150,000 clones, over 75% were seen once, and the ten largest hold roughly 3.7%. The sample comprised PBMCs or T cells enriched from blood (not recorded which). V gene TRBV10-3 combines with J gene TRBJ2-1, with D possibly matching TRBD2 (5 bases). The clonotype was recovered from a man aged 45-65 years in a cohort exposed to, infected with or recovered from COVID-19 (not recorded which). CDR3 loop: CAISDPGPGDEQFF. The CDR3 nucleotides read TGTGCCATCAGTGATCCCGGGCCCGGGGATGAGCAGTTCTTC.